These 27 T cell receptor beta chains originate from one sample sequenced in a study of T cells in localized non-small cell lung cancer. The table came from immunoSEQ multiplex PCR; TCRdb's copy has only in-frame clones and leaves some out. The profile covers around 92,000 clones, with around 90% appearing a single time and about 4% taken by the ten largest. Sequencing was performed on PBMCs, taken before any cancer treatment. Source of these receptors: a woman aged 40 to 75 with stage II squamous cell lung carcinoma.

The chain recombines TRBV28 with TRBJ1-5; the match to TRBD1 covers 10 bases. Germline CDR1 MDHEN, CDR2 SYDVKM. With 6 bases clipped from V and 6 bases from J, the junction kept 8 bases outside the gene matches. The CDR3 length is 15 residues. The DNA of the CDR3 is TGTGCCAGCAGCTCCGGGACAGGGGAGATTCAGCCCCAGCATTTT. As protein: CASSSGTGEIQPQHF. Supplemented by reference TRBV28 and TRBJ1-5, the full variable domain reads DVKVTQSSRYLVKRTGEKVFLECVQDMDHENMFWYRQDPGLGLRLIYFSYDVKMKEKGDIPEGYSVSREKKERFSLILESASTNQTSMYLCASSSGTGEIQPQHFGDGTRLSIL.

The gene calls are TRBV28 and TRBJ1-2; D uncertain. Trimming shortened V by 5 bases and J by 7 bases, and 17 bases separated the two germline ends. The CDR3 has 14 amino acids. Germline lookup yields CDR1 MDHEN and CDR2 SYDVKM. CDR3 sequence (DNA): TGTGCCAGCAGTCTCGATGTGGGTGATGGTGGCTACACCTTC. It yields the protein CASSLDVGDGGYTF.

The V and J genes are TRBV14 and TRBJ2-4, with D possibly TRBD2 on 5 matching bases. CDR1 and CDR2 from the germline V gene are SGHDN and FVKESK. Trimming stripped 0 bases from V and 3 bases from J, with 24 bases between. CDR3 size: 20 residues. The CDR3 DNA reads as TGTGCCAGCAGCCAAGAATCCCCTTCCCCTTTGCCGGGGAGCAAAAACATTCAGTACTTC. Translated, it gives CASSQESPSPLPGSKNIQYF.

The V and J genes are TRBV6-4 and TRBJ1-3, with 9 bases lining up with TRBD1. J lost 0 bases, V lost 2 bases, and 11 bases had no gene match. Germline CDR1 is MRHNA and CDR2 is SNTAGT. This CDR3 region has 19 residues. The CDR3 reads CASSDGWDRATDSGNTIYF. DNA for the CDR3: TGTGCCAGCAGTGACGGTTGGGACAGGGCTACCGACTCTGGAAACACCATATATTTT.

This chain connects TRBV9 to TRBJ1-1; D may be TRBD1 (5 bases). The V gene lost 0 bases and the J gene lost 2 bases, with 11 bases spanning the gap. This CDR3 region has 15 residues. The germline gives CDR1 SGDLS, CDR2 YYNGEE. The CDR3 DNA follows: TGTGCCAGCAGCGTAGAACCAGGGCCCAACACTGAAGCTTTCTTT. This encodes CASSVEPGPNTEAFF.

Only one count was recorded for this clone. The rearrangement uses TRBV7-9 and TRBJ2-7; the D is unclear. Germline values: CDR1 SEHNR, CDR2 FQNEAQ (reference sequence). The CDR3 loop spans 11 amino acids. The V gene lost 6 bases and the J gene lost 7 bases, with 10 bases spanning the gap. This CDR3 is CASSSTREQYF. CDR3 coding DNA: TGTGCCAGCAGTTCTACCCGGGAGCAGTACTTC.

The V gene is TRBV28, the J gene TRBJ2-7, with D unclear. The V and J ends lost 2 bases and 6 bases respectively, with 11 bases between them. There are 13 residues in the CDR3. From germline, CDR1 is MDHEN and CDR2 SYDVKM. The CDR3 DNA reads as TGTGCCAGCAGTTTAGCGCCCAGTCTCGAGCAGTACTTC. Translating gives CASSLAPSLEQYF.

The chain uses TRBV5-1 and TRBJ2-3; TRBD2 matches 8 bases. V lost 2 bases and J lost 1; bases outside the gene matches: 6. The CDR3 sequence is 16 residues long. Germline V gene data show CDR1 as SGHRS and CDR2 as YFSETQ. The CDR3 DNA sequence: TGCGCCAGCAGCTTTTCTCGGCGGGGGGGCACAGATACGCAGTATTTT. It translates to CASSFSRRGGTDTQYF.

The table lists this clone with a few counts. The J gene is TRBJ2-5, the V gene TRBV6-6, with a weak D call TRBD2 (7 bases). CDR1 MNHNY and CDR2 SVGAGI come from the germline V gene (reference sequence). The CDR3 covers 14 residues. The V end lost 6 bases, the J end lost 5 bases, and 16 bases lay between the germline ends. The DNA of the CDR3 is TGTGCCAGCAGGGGGACAAAGGGAGGGGAGACCCAGTACTTC. Translation: CASRGTKGGETQYF.

This clone has a single count. J is TRBJ2-1 and V is TRBV14; 11 bases map to TRBD2. This CDR3 is 17 amino acids long. V lost 2 bases to trimming and J lost 5 bases; unmatched junction nucleotides: 8. Germline V gene lookup returns CDR1 SGHDN and CDR2 FVKESK. CDR3 sequence (DNA): TGTGCCAGCAGCCAAATCATAGCGGGAGGGCTCGACAATGAGCAGTTCTTC. Translating gives CASSQIIAGGLDNEQFF.

This clone occurred a few times. The J gene is TRBJ2-2, the V gene TRBV5-1; D unresolved. Germline assignment: CDR1 SGHRS and CDR2 YFSETQ. V was cut by 1 base and J by 4 bases, with 8 bases left in between. The CDR3 has 14 amino acids. The CDR3, as DNA: TGCGCCAGCAGCTTGCAATCGCGCACCGGGGAGCTGTTTTTT. It yields the protein CASSLQSRTGELFF.

The rearrangement uses TRBV7-8 and TRBJ1-4; possible D gene TRBD1, 5 bases. V lost 5 bases and J 7 bases, leaving 17 bases between the germline ends. The CDR3 is 15 amino acids. In germline, CDR1 is SGHVS, CDR2 FQNEAQ. The chain's CDR3 is CASSPHGTQGEKLFF. In DNA form, the CDR3 reads TGTGCCAGCAGCCCTCACGGGACCCAGGGTGAAAAACTGTTTTTT.

V gene TRBV6-1 combines with J gene TRBJ1-5; 11 positions match TRBD1. From germline, CDR1 is MNHNS and CDR2 SASEGT. CDR3 length: 18 residues. The trim removed 1 base at V and 7 bases at J, leaving 12 bases unmatched. CDR3 residues: CASSEGWTGGRSRQPQHF. In DNA form, the CDR3 reads TGTGCCAGCAGTGAAGGGTGGACAGGGGGCAGATCGAGACAGCCCCAGCATTTT.

This clone was seen once. The chain has TRBV30 and TRBJ2-7; a weak D match, TRBD1 (6 bases). The CDR3 sequence is 12 residues long. V was cut by 3 bases and J by 10 bases, with 16 bases left in between. The germline gives CDR1 GTSNPN, CDR2 SVGIG (reference sequence). CDR3 amino acids: CAWREGHLGQYF. The CDR3 coding sequence is TGTGCCTGGAGAGAGGGACACCTCGGACAGTACTTC. The complete variable domain, with remaining parts taken from reference TRBV30 and TRBJ2-7, reads SQTIHQWPATLVQPVGSPLSLECTVEGTSNPNLYWYRQAAGRGLQLLFYSVGIGQISSEVPQNLSASRPQDRQFILSSKKLLLSDSGFYLCAWREGHLGQYFGPGTRLTVT.

The chain carries TRBV27 and TRBJ1-2; TRBD1 aligns across 9 bases. Germline loops: CDR1 MNHEY, CDR2 SMNVEV (reference sequence). V gave up 5 bases and J gave up 6 bases; unmatched junction bases: 7. CDR3 length: 14 residues. This CDR3 reads CASSRLGTGNGYTF. CDR3 sequence (DNA): TGTGCCAGCAGTCGACTGGGGACAGGGAATGGCTACACCTTC.

The CDR3 sequence is CASSDPGGANTEAFF. The DNA of the CDR3 is TGCGCCAGCAGTGACCCGGGGGGGGCGAACACTGAAGCTTTCTTT. The chain carries TRBV10-1 and TRBJ1-1; the D gene is possibly TRBD1 (6 bases). Deletions cut 3 bases from V and 1 base from J, with 12 bases between. CDR3 length: 15 amino acids. Germline CDR1 and CDR2: WNHNN and SYGVQD (reference sequence).

The rearrangement links TRBV27 to TRBJ1-2; TRBD1 might be the D (6 bases). The CDR3 is 13 residues long. Germline lookup yields CDR1 MNHEY and CDR2 SMNVEV (reference sequence). The V end lost 6 bases, the J end lost 6 bases, and 14 bases lay between the germline ends. The chain's CDR3 is CASSPSQGNGYTF. The DNA of the CDR3 is TGTGCCAGCAGCCCTTCACAGGGAAATGGCTACACCTTC.

This chain connects TRBV5-1 to TRBJ1-3, with 8 bases aligning to TRBD1. Germline V CDR1 and CDR2: SGHRS, YFSETQ. The length of the CDR3 is 16 residues. The junction had 6 bases not matched to a gene; V was cut back by 4 bases and J by 0 bases. Written as DNA, the CDR3 is TGCGCCAGCAGCGTCGGACAGGGTGGCTCTGGAAACACCATATATTTT. It translates to CASSVGQGGSGNTIYF.

This clone came up once. This rearrangement joins TRBV5-1 to TRBJ2-1; D uncertain. Germline CDR1 reads SGHRS; CDR2 reads YFSETQ. Trimming took off 1 base at V and 0 bases at J, with 11 bases between the two ends. CDR3 length equals 16 residues. DNA for the CDR3: TGCGCCAGCAGCTTGTCGTCACACGCCTCCTACAATGAGCAGTTCTTC. It encodes CASSLSSHASYNEQFF.

The chain couples TRBV4-1 to TRBJ1-4; D not resolved. This CDR3 is 15 amino acids long. With 4 bases removed from V and 5 bases from J, the gap between germline ends came to 14 bases. Germline-derived CDR1 and CDR2 are MGHRA and YSYEKL. The CDR3 bases are TGCGCCAGCAGCCGAGTGGCCACCTCAAATGAAAAACTGTTTTTT. Translated: CASSRVATSNEKLFF.

The chain employs TRBV10-3 and TRBJ1-1; D not certain. CDR1 is ENHRY, CDR2 SYGVKD, per germline. The CDR3 contains 15 residues. V gave up 0 bases and J gave up 1 base, with 9 bases separating them. The CDR3 DNA reads TGTGCCATCAGTGAGTCGGGTGTAACGAACACTGAAGCTTTCTTT. This gives the protein CAISESGVTNTEAFF.

This clone was recorded only once. V gene TRBV9 combines with J gene TRBJ2-1; 9 bases fit TRBD2. Germline CDR1 SGDLS, CDR2 YYNGEE. The CDR3 has 15 amino acids. Losses at the gene ends were 0 bases for V and 4 bases for J; bases not matched to a gene: 2. CDR3 region: CASSVASGAYNEQFF. The CDR3, as DNA: TGTGCCAGCAGCGTAGCTAGCGGGGCGTACAATGAGCAGTTCTTC.

The gene calls are TRBV13 and TRBJ2-1; D unresolved. Per germline, CDR1 PRHDT and CDR2 FYEKMQ (reference sequence). This CDR3 is 14 amino acids long. Trimming removed 6 bases at V and 4 bases at J, with 13 bases between. CDR3 loop: CASRTLGPYNEQFF. CDR3 in DNA: TGTGCCAGCAGGACCTTGGGCCCATACAATGAGCAGTTCTTC.

V and J are TRBV29-1 and TRBJ1-2, with 9 bases aligning to TRBD1. Germline loops: CDR1 SQVTM, CDR2 ANQGSEA. This CDR3 region has 14 residues. Trimming at V came to 6 bases and at J to 2 bases, leaving 7 bases not matched to a gene. The CDR3 reads CSVDSGTGNYGYTF. For the CDR3, the DNA is TGCAGCGTGGATTCCGGGACAGGGAACTATGGCTACACCTTC.

The V call is TRBV29-1, the J call TRBJ1-1, with D maybe TRBD1 (5 bases). The CDR3 runs 12 residues. Germline values: CDR1 SQVTM, CDR2 ANQGSEA. V lost 1 base and J 7 bases, leaving 10 bases between the germline ends. The CDR3 spells CSVEGGSVEAFF. Here the CDR3 DNA reads TGCAGCGTTGAAGGGGGGTCGGTTGAAGCTTTCTTT.

This chain connects TRBV5-8 to TRBJ1-5; 8 bases are shared with TRBD1. Germline V gene data show CDR1 as SGHTS and CDR2 as YDEGEE. The CDR3 loop spans 15 amino acids. Trimming removed 4 bases from V and 3 bases from J; junction bases left unmatched: 6. CDR3 amino acids: CASSPTGGYNQPQHF. The CDR3, as DNA: TGTGCCAGCAGCCCCACAGGGGGATACAATCAGCCCCAGCATTTT.

V gene TRBV6-1 combines with J gene TRBJ1-2; the D gene is possibly TRBD1 (6 bases). The CDR3 has 15 amino acids. The V end lost 6 bases, the J end lost 5 bases, and 19 bases lay between the germline ends. Germline V gene lookup returns CDR1 MNHNS and CDR2 SASEGT. The CDR3 region is CASSLLQGQGYGYTF. CDR3 sequence (DNA): TGTGCCAGCAGCCTCCTTCAGGGGCAGGGGTATGGCTACACCTTC.